One sample yielded the 26 T cell receptor beta chains listed below, sequenced in a study of CD8 T cells in ankylosing spondylitis (dated 2017 in TCRdb). Overall results and qualifications from the work: A TCR beta motif made up of several highly homologous amino acid variants appeared to be characteristic of blood from ankylosing spondylitis patients.

Their specific antigens are unknown. The library was made by 5' RACE. The sequencer was an Illumina HiSeq 2500. Using fastp trimming at Q25 and MiXCR clonotype assembly, TCRdb reanalyzed the public sequencing data and kept in-frame beta chains. CDR3 protein sequences are deduplicated, and each keeps its most common genes and DNA. The sample yields 350,000 to 550,000 distinct CDR3 sequences; more than 25% were counted once. Approximately 1% of the sample rests with the top ten. The sequenced sample consisted of blood, either unsorted or a sorted T cell fraction (not recorded which). The receptor source for this set is a male donor with ankylosing spondylitis.

This clonotype was seen a handful of times. The chain combines TRBV11-3 with TRBJ2-1, with a weak D call TRBD2 (6 bases). V was shortened by 7 bases and J by 6 bases, with 13 bases between the two germline ends. The CDR3 loop spans 13 amino acids. Germline assignment: CDR1 SGHNT and CDR2 YENEEA. DNA for the CDR3: TGTGCCAGCAACCCGGGACTGTTCAATGAGCAGTTCTTC. Protein product: CASNPGLFNEQFF.

CDR3 protein: CASRQVNYGYTF. The CDR3 DNA follows: TGTGCCAGCAGGCAGGTGAACTATGGCTACACCTTC. This chain connects TRBV28 to TRBJ1-2, with D unclear. CDR3 length equals 12 residues. V gave up 6 bases and J gave up 2 bases, with 7 bases separating them. Germline values: CDR1 MDHEN, CDR2 SYDVKM.

The table lists this clonotype with a few counts. The V call is TRBV18, the J call TRBJ2-3; D tentatively fits TRBD1 or TRBD2 (5 bases each). This CDR3 comprises 16 residues. The V gene's germline CDR1 is KGHSH and CDR2 LQKENI. With 3 bases removed from V and 2 bases from J, the gap between germline ends came to 15 bases. CDR3 residues: CASSPIGVGTTDTQYF. The CDR3 bases are TGTGCCAGCTCACCGATTGGGGTGGGGACCACAGATACGCAGTATTTT.

The CDR3 is CASSSTRGGEQFF. CDR3 bases: TGTGCCAGCAGCTCCACCCGGGGGGGTGAGCAGTTCTTC. The gene calls are TRBV11-3 and TRBJ2-1; 8 nucleotides agree with TRBD2. The V segment lost 4 bases and the J segment 9 bases; nucleotides outside the gene matches: 5. This CDR3 comprises 13 residues. Germline CDR1 is SGHNT and CDR2 is YENEEA.

This clonotype was seen a few times. The genes are TRBV29-1 and TRBJ2-5; TRBD2 is a possible D gene (6 bases). Germline V lookup: CDR1 SQVTM, CDR2 ANQGSEA. V was cut by 7 bases and J by 9 bases, with 12 bases left in between. The CDR3 has 10 amino acids. The CDR3 protein is CSALSGAQYF. CDR3 nucleotide sequence: TGCAGCGCCCTGTCGGGGGCCCAGTACTTC.

This clonotype was seen more than once but under ten times. The chain employs TRBV20-1 and TRBJ2-2; D possibly corresponds to TRBD2 (6 bases). Germline lookup yields CDR1 DFQATT and CDR2 SNEGSKA (reference sequence). The CDR3 is 16 amino acids. V lost 1 base and J 5 bases, leaving 17 bases between the germline ends. CDR3 loop: CSARVPTGDTTGELFF. The CDR3 DNA sequence: TGCAGTGCTAGAGTTCCAACGGGGGATACGACCGGGGAGCTGTTTTTT.

The chain couples TRBV7-8 to TRBJ2-1, with unresolved D. The CDR3 loop spans 12 amino acids. CDR1 and CDR2 (germline): SGHVS, FQNEAQ. Trimming shortened V by 6 bases and J by 1 base, and 4 bases separated the two germline ends. This CDR3 is CASRGSYNEQFF. The CDR3 nucleotides are TGTGCCAGCAGAGGGTCCTACAATGAGCAGTTCTTC.

This clonotype occurred a few times. The rearrangement links TRBV7-9 to TRBJ1-5; 8 bases match TRBD1. V was clipped by 1 base and J by 10 bases; unmatched bases: 6. The CDR3 covers 14 residues. Germline CDR1 and CDR2: SEHNR and FQNEAQ (reference sequence). The CDR3 DNA reads TGTGCCAGCAGCTTAGGGACAGGGACCGTCCCCCAGCATTTT. Protein sequence: CASSLGTGTVPQHF. Full variable domain (outside the CDR3, taken from reference TRBV7-9 and TRBJ1-5): DTGVSQNPRHKITKRGQNVTFRCDPISEHNRLYWYRQTLGQGPEFLTYFQNEAQLEKSRLLSDRFSAERPKGSFSTLEIQRTEQGDSAMYLCASSLGTGTVPQHFGDGTRLSIL.

The V and J genes are TRBV15 and TRBJ2-6; D is ambiguous. The germline CDR1 and CDR2 sequences are LNHNV and YYDKDF (reference sequence). The CDR3 runs to 15 residues. V was trimmed by 5 bases and J by 0 bases, leaving 8 bases between them. Written as DNA, the CDR3 is TGTGCCACCAGCTGGTGGGGCTCTGGGGCCAACGTCCTGACTTTC. Translation: CATSWWGSGANVLTF. The whole variable domain, filled in from reference TRBV15 and TRBJ2-6, reads DAMVIQNPRYQVTQFGKPVTLSCSQTLNHNVMYWYQQKSSQAPKLLFHYYDKDFNNEADTPDNFQSRRPNTSFCFLDIRSPGLGDTAMYLCATSWWGSGANVLTFGAGSRLTVL.

This clonotype has ten or more counts. This chain joins TRBV5-1 and TRBJ2-3; perhaps TRBD1 as D (5 bases). The CDR3 sequence is 14 residues long. The V gene lost 0 bases and the J gene lost 3 bases, with 8 bases spanning the gap. The germline V gene has CDR1 SGHRS and CDR2 YFSETQ. The CDR3 loop reads CASSLVGATDTQYF. The DNA of the CDR3 is TGCGCCAGCAGCTTGGTAGGGGCGACAGATACGCAGTATTTT.

This chain joins TRBV12-3 or TRBV12-4 and TRBJ2-4; 8 nucleotides match TRBD1. CDR3 length: 17 amino acids. V lost 5 bases to trimming and J lost 0 bases; unmatched junction nucleotides: 9. The CDR3 DNA reads as TGTGCCAGCAGTGATGAGGACAGGGCCTTAGCCAAAAACATTCAGTACTTC. Protein sequence: CASSDEDRALAKNIQYF.

This clonotype has ten or more counts. The J gene is TRBJ2-1, the V gene TRBV20-1; 7 bases are shared with TRBD2. The length of the CDR3 is 17 residues. The ends lost 3 bases at V and 5 bases at J; junction bases unmatched: 16. The germline gives CDR1 DFQATT, CDR2 SNEGSKA (reference sequence). CDR3 sequence: CSARGGIAGVGNNEQFF. The CDR3 DNA reads TGCAGTGCTAGGGGGGGTATCGCGGGAGTAGGGAACAATGAGCAGTTCTTC.

This clonotype was found a few times. V usage is TRBV11-2 and J usage is TRBJ1-6; D not resolved. Germline lookup yields CDR1 SGHAT and CDR2 FQNNGV. CDR3 length: 11 residues. V shed 6 bases and J shed 14 bases, with 11 bases lying between them. The CDR3 loop reads CASRGGQTLHF. Written as DNA, the CDR3 is TGTGCCAGCAGGGGCGGGCAGACCCTCCACTTT.

This chain connects TRBV29-1 to TRBJ2-7; TRBD2 matches at 7 bases. The germline V gene has CDR1 SQVTM and CDR2 ANQGSEA. The CDR3 spans 12 residues. V dropped 6 bases and J dropped 2; count of bases not matched to a gene: 4. The CDR3 DNA sequence: TGCAGCGTCGGGACTACTACCTACGAGCAGTACTTC. This encodes CSVGTTTYEQYF.

This clonotype is a singleton in its sample. V gene TRBV24-1 combines with J gene TRBJ2-3; 7 bases match TRBD2. V was clipped by 2 bases and J by 3 bases; unmatched bases: 10. From germline, CDR1 is KGHDR and CDR2 SFDVKD. CDR3 length: 17 residues. In DNA, the CDR3 is TGTGCCACCAGTGATTCCGGGGCTAGCGGACTGACAGATACGCAGTATTTT. Amino acids: CATSDSGASGLTDTQYF.

This clonotype was detected only a few times. The V call is TRBV3-1, the J call TRBJ1-6; perhaps TRBD1 as D (6 bases). The germline gives CDR1 LGHDT, CDR2 YNNKEL (reference sequence). The CDR3 is made up of 15 amino acids. V dropped 4 bases and J dropped 7 bases, with 14 bases sitting between them. In DNA form, the CDR3 reads TGTGCCAGCAGCCTCAGGGGCGCACAGAATTCACCCCTCCACTTT. It translates to CASSLRGAQNSPLHF.

The CDR3, as DNA: TGTGCCAGCAGCAAACAGGGGGTCAATGAGCAGTTCTTC. Encoded protein: CASSKQGVNEQFF. The rearrangement links TRBV14 to TRBJ2-1; the match to TRBD1 covers 8 bases. Looked up from germline, CDR1 is SGHDN and CDR2 is FVKESK. The CDR3 totals 13 residues. V lost 5 bases to trimming and J lost 6 bases; unmatched junction nucleotides: 3.

This clonotype was seen a few times. The chain combines TRBV7-9 with TRBJ2-7; 7 positions match TRBD2. The CDR3 extends over 17 amino acids. V lost 2 bases, J lost 5 bases, and 15 bases stayed unmatched. Germline V CDR1 and CDR2: SEHNR, FQNEAQ (reference sequence). The CDR3 DNA reads as TGTGCCAGCAGCTTAACGTCCCCTAGTGGGGGAGGGAACGAGCAGTACGTC. Translating it yields CASSLTSPSGGGNEQYV.

At least ten counts were recorded for this clonotype. The chain links TRBV5-1 to TRBJ2-1, with no clear D. Germline V gene sequence: CDR1 SGHRS, CDR2 YFSETQ. CDR3 length: 12 residues. Trimming left V 4 bases short and J 2 bases short, with 4 bases between. In DNA form, the CDR3 reads TGCGCCAGCAGCGGCACCTACAATGAGCAGTTCTTC. It translates to CASSGTYNEQFF.

The chain combines TRBV20-1 with TRBJ1-2; D is unresolved. Germline V gives CDR1 DFQATT, CDR2 SNEGSKA (reference sequence). Deletions cut 6 bases from V and 1 base from J, with 12 bases between. This CDR3 spans 13 amino acids. CDR3 in DNA: TGCAGTGCCGGGCACGTGTATAACTATGGCTACACCTTC. Translating it yields CSAGHVYNYGYTF.

The J gene is TRBJ2-1, the V gene TRBV24-1, with unresolved D. The CDR3 spans 15 residues. V lost 3 bases and J 0 bases, leaving 8 bases between the germline ends. CDR1 is KGHDR, CDR2 SFDVKD, per germline. The CDR3: CATSDTRSSYNEQFF. CDR3 in DNA: TGTGCCACCAGTGATACCCGGAGCTCCTACAATGAGCAGTTCTTC.

The chain is built from TRBV29-1 and TRBJ1-1; the D is unclear. Germline CDR1 and CDR2: SQVTM and ANQGSEA. Trimming stripped 2 bases from V and 7 bases from J, with 17 bases between. This CDR3 has 14 residues. The CDR3 here is CSVEISVGYGEAFF. In DNA form, the CDR3 reads TGCAGCGTTGAAATTTCGGTAGGGTACGGTGAAGCTTTCTTT.

In the case of this clonotype: One end of the junction varies from germline; a read error may be responsible. The chain carries TRBV10-3 and TRBJ1-1; 7 nucleotides align to TRBD1. The CDR3 extends over 15 amino acids. Germline lookup yields CDR1 ENHRY and CDR2 SYGVKD. The chain's CDR3 is CAISESQGVNTEVFF. CDR3 nucleotides: TGTGCCATCAGTGAGTCCCAGGGGGTGAACACTGAAGTTTTCTTT.

The chain has TRBV6-5 and TRBJ1-6; no definite D call. Deletions cut 2 bases from V and 7 bases from J, with 15 bases between. The CDR3 is made up of 16 amino acids. Germline CDR1 reads MNHEY; CDR2 reads SVGAGI. CDR3 sequence: CASSYPLGERNSPLHF. The DNA for the CDR3 is TGTGCCAGCAGTTACCCGTTGGGAGAGAGGAATTCACCCCTCCACTTT.

The chain has TRBV5-1 and TRBJ1-3; TRBD1 matches at 8 bases. J gave up 4 bases and V 2 bases, and 2 bases lay outside the gene matches. The CDR3 is 14 residues long. Germline CDR1 SGHRS, CDR2 YFSETQ. CDR3 loop: CASSFGQGGNTIYF. CDR3 nucleotide sequence: TGCGCCAGCAGCTTTGGACAGGGAGGAAACACCATATATTTT.

The chain uses TRBV6-1 and TRBJ1-1; tentative D call: TRBD1 (6 bases). Per germline, CDR1 MNHNS and CDR2 SASEGT. The CDR3 loop spans 15 amino acids. Trimming shortened V by 5 bases and J by 1 base, and 14 bases separated the two germline ends. The DNA of the CDR3 is TGTGCCAGCAGTAGCCGGGAGGGACAGAACACTGAAGCTTTCTTT. Protein: CASSSREGQNTEAFF.